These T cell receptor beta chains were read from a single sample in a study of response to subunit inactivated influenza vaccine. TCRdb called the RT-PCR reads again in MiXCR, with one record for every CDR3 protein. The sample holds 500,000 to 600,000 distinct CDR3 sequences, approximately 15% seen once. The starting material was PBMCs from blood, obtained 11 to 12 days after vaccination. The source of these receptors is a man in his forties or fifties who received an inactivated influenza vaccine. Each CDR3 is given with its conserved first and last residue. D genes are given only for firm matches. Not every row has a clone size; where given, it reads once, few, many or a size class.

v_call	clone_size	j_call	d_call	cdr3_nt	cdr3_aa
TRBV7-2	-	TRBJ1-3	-	TGTGCCAGCAGCTTAGCGAGCAGAACCCTAGGCACCATATATTTT	CASSLASRTLGTIYF
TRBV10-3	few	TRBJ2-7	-	TGTGCCTCCCGTCGGGCTGAATCCTACGAGCAGTACTTC	CASRRAESYEQYF
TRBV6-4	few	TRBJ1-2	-	TGTGCCAGCAGTGAAGGCCGAGAGTTACCCTATGGCTACACCTTC	CASSEGRELPYGYTF
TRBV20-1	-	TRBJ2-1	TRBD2	TGCAGTGCTAGAGTGACTAGCGGGGGGGACAATGAGCAGTTCTTC	CSARVTSGGDNEQFF
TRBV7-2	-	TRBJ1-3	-	TGTGCCAGCAGCCTTACGGCTTACTCTGGAAACACCATATATTTT	CASSLTAYSGNTIYF
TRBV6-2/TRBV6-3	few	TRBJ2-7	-	TGTGCCAGCACCTCTCTTGGGACCCGCGGGTTCTACGAGCAGTACTTC	CASTSLGTRGFYEQYF
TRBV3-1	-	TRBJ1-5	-	TGTGCCAGCAGCCAAGAAGGGCAGAACAATCAGCCCCAGCATTTT	CASSQEGQNNQPQHF
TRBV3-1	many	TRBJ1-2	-	TGTGCCAGCAGCCAAGGCATACAGAACTATGGCTACACCTTC	CASSQGIQNYGYTF
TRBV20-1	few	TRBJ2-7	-	TGCAGTGTTCCACTGGGTTACGAGCAGTACTTC	CSVPLGYEQYF
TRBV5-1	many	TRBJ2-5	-	TGCGCCAGCAGCTTAGAAAACACTCAAGAGACCCAGTACTTC	CASSLENTQETQYF
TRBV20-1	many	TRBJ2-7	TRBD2	TGCAGTGCTAGAGACCCAGCGGGAAGCTCCTACGAGCAGTACTTC	CSARDPAGSSYEQYF
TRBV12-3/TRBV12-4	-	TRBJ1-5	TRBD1	TGTGCCAGCAGCTCTTCAGGGGGCGCGAATCAGCCCCAGCATTTT	CASSSSGGANQPQHF
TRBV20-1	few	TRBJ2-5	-	TGCAGTGCTATCATGTACCGGGGGCCGTACCAAGAGACCCAGTACTTC	CSAIMYRGPYQETQYF
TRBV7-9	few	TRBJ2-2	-	TGTGCCAGCACCCTTCAATTCCCTAGCGACACCGGGGAGCTGTTTTTT	CASTLQFPSDTGELFF
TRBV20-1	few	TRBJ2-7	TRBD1	TGCAGTGCCGTTGACAGGGTTCTTGCCCGCGCGCAGTACTTC	CSAVDRVLARAQYF
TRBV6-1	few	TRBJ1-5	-	TGTGCCAGCAGTCCACCCCCGGGAGATAGCAATCAGCCCCAGCATTTT	CASSPPPGDSNQPQHF
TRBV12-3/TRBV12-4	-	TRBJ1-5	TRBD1	TGTGCCAGCAGTCACGGGACAGGGGGGGTTCAGCCCCAGCATTTT	CASSHGTGGVQPQHF
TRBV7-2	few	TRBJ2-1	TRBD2	TGTGCCAGCAGCTTATGGCGGGAGGGCCGTTTTAATGAGCAGTTCTTC	CASSLWREGRFNEQFF
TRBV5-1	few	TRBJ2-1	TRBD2	TGCGCCAGCAGCGGGACTAGCGGGGCAATGGGTGAGCAGTTCTTC	CASSGTSGAMGEQFF
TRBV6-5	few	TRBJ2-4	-	TGTGCCAGCAGTTACTCGGGAATATCCCGTCTGCACTTC	CASSYSGISRLHF
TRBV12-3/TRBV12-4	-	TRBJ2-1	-	TGTGCCAGCGCGTACAATGGTTTGGACAATGAGCAGTTCTTC	CASAYNGLDNEQFF
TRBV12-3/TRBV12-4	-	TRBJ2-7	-	TGTGCCAGCAGTACCTTCTACGAGCAGTACTTC	CASSTFYEQYF
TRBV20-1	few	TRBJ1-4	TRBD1	TGCAGTGCTAGTCCGGGACAGGGGGCGAGAAGGGAAAAACTGTTTTTT	CSASPGQGARREKLFF
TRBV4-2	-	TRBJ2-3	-	TGTGCCAGCAGCCAAGTTATACGCACAGATACGCAGTATTTT	CASSQVIRTDTQYF
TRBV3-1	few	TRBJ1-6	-	TGTGCCAGCGGCTCAGGGACTCGGGCACCCCTCCACTTT	CASGSGTRAPLHF
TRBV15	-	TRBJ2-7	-	TGTGCCACCAGCAGAGGAAGGGCACAGGGCGTAGGGGAGCAGTACTTC	CATSRGRAQGVGEQYF
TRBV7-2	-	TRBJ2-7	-	TGTGCCAGCAGCTTAGCCGGCAGGGGAGGCTACGAGCAGTACTTC	CASSLAGRGGYEQYF
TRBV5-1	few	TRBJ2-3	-	TGCGCCAGCAGCCCGGGTGGTTACGTAGATACGCAGTATTTT	CASSPGGYVDTQYF
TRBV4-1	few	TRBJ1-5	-	TGCGCCAGCAGCCAAGATGAGGGCAAGGGGCATCAGCCCCAGCATTTT	CASSQDEGKGHQPQHF
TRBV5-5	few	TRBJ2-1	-	TGTGCCAGCAGCTTTCGACCCGCCAGCTCCTACAATGAGCAGTTCTTC	CASSFRPASSYNEQFF
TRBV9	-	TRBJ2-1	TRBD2	TGTGCCAGCAGCCCAAAAACAGCGGGGGTCTCCTACAATGAGCAGTTCTTC	CASSPKTAGVSYNEQFF
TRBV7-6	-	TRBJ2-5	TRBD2	TGTGCCAGCAGCCGTCCTAGCGGGGGGGTGGAGACCCAGTACTTC	CASSRPSGGVETQYF
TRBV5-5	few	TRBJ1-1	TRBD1	TGTGCCAGCAGCGCTTCTACGACAGGGGGAACTGAAGCTTTCTTT	CASSASTTGGTEAFF
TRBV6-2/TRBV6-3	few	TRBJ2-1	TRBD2	TGTGCCAGCCGGCGCGGGGGGGCATTTGGCGATGAGCAGTTCTTC	CASRRGGAFGDEQFF
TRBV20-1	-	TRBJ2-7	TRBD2	TGCAGTGCTAGCGGGAGGAACGAGCAGTACTTC	CSASGRNEQYF
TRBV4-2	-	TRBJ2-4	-	TGTGCCAGCAGACAACTGGGAGTAGGACGGAACATTCAGTACTTC	CASRQLGVGRNIQYF
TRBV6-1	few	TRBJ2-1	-	TGTGCCAGCAGGGGAGGTACGGGCGGGTACAATGAGCAGTTCTTC	CASRGGTGGYNEQFF
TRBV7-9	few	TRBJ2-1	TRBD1	TGTGCCAGCAGCTTAGGGACAGGGGGCCCCCCGGACAATGAGCAGTTCTTC	CASSLGTGGPPDNEQFF
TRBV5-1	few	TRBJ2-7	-	TGCGCCAGCAGCGAGGACCCCCTCTCCTACGAGCAGTACTTC	CASSEDPLSYEQYF
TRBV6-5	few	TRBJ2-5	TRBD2	TGTGCCAGCAGTTGGAGACTAGCGGGGGGGCAGGAGACCCAGTACTTC	CASSWRLAGGQETQYF
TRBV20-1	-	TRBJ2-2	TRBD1	TGCAGTGCGAGATCTGCGGACAGGGCCACCGGGGAGCTGTTTTTT	CSARSADRATGELFF
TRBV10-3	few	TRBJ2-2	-	TGTGCCATCAGGACAGTGAGCACCGGGGAGCTGTTTTTT	CAIRTVSTGELFF
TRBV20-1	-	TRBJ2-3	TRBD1	TGCAGTGCTATCTCTTCATTCTCGGGACAGCTTATCACAGATACGCAGTATTTT	CSAISSFSGQLITDTQYF
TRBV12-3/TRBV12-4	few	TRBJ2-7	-	TGTGCCAGCAGCGGACGGGACACAGCCTACGAGCAGTACTTC	CASSGRDTAYEQYF
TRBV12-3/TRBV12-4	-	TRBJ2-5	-	TGTGCCAGCAGTTCCGACCGGGCGGTCCAAGAGACCCAGTACTTC	CASSSDRAVQETQYF
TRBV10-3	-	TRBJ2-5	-	TGTGCCATCAGCGGAGGGAGCGGTCAAGAGACCCAGTACTTC	CAISGGSGQETQYF
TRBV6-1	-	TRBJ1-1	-	TGTGCCAGCAGTCATACCCCGGGACAGAACACTGAAGCTTTCTTT	CASSHTPGQNTEAFF
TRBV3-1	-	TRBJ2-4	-	TGTGCCAGCAGCCGAAGCCCCCGGAGGGAGGCCAAAAACATTCAGTACTTC	CASSRSPRREAKNIQYF
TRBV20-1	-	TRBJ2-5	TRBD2	TGCAGTGCTAGGCAGGACGGGAGGGGGGAGACCCAGTACTTC	CSARQDGRGETQYF
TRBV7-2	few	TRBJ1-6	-	TGTGCCAGCAGACCACCCGGGGGGCCTCTTAATTCACCCCTCCACTTT	CASRPPGGPLNSPLHF
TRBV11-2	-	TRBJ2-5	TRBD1	TGTGCCAGCAGCCCCCCGGGGACAGGGAGGGTCTTC	CASSPPGTGRVF
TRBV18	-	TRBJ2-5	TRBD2	TGTGCCAGCTCAGTCACTAGCGGGAGGAGTGGAGAGACCCAGTACTTC	CASSVTSGRSGETQYF
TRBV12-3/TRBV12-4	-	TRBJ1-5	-	TGTGCCAGCAGTCAGACAGAAGATAGCAATCAGCCCCAGCATTTT	CASSQTEDSNQPQHF
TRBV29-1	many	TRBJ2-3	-	TGCAGCGTTGTCGACAATCAGACTCCGCAGTATTTT	CSVVDNQTPQYF
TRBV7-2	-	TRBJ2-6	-	TGTGCCAGCAGAGAAAACTCTGGGGCCAACGTCCTGACTTTC	CASRENSGANVLTF
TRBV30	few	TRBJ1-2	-	TGTGCCTGGCAGGGGATACATGGCTACACCTTC	CAWQGIHGYTF
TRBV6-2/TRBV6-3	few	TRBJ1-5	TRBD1	TGTGCCAGCACTAAGGGGGACAGGGAGGCCCAGCCCCAGCATTTT	CASTKGDREAQPQHF
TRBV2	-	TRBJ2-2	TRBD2	TGTGCCAGCACCCGGGAGGCCGGGAACACCGGGGAGCTGTTTTTT	CASTREAGNTGELFF
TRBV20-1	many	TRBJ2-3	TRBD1	TGCAGTGCTAGAGATGTGTCTCGGACAGGGCCCACAGATACGCAGTATTTT	CSARDVSRTGPTDTQYF